This T cell receptor beta chain was recovered during a study of blood T cell repertoires in COVID-19. Study background: Sites across the United States, Italy and Spain contributed samples from acute and convalescent COVID-19.

This clone was found a few times. Repertoires were generated with immunoSEQ multiplex PCR, while TCRdb's copy carries only in-frame clones and drops some. The sample contains 380,000 or so clones, 89% of which appear only once. Germline assignment: CDR1 LGHNA and CDR2 YNFKEQ. The length of the CDR3 is 16 residues. With 0 bases removed from V and 5 bases from J, the gap between germline ends came to 14 bases. The sequence was obtained from a man aged 35 to 55 with acute or convalescent COVID-19. The rearrangement joins TRBV4-2 to TRBJ1-5; D uncertain. The sequencing sample was made of peripheral blood. CDR3 protein: CASSQDYPADYQPQHF. The CDR3 DNA reads as TGTGCCAGCAGCCAAGATTATCCGGCAGACTATCAGCCCCAGCATTTT.